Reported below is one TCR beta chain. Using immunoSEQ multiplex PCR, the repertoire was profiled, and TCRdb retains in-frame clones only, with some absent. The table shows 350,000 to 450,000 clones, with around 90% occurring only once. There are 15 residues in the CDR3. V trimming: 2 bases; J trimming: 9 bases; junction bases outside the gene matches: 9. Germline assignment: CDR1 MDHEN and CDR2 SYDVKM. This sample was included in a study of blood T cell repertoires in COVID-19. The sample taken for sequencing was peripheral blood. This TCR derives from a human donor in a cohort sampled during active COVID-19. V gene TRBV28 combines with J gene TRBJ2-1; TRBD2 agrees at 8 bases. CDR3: CASSLISGSFVEQFF. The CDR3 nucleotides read TGTGCCAGCAGTTTAATCAGCGGGAGTTTTGTTGAGCAGTTCTTC.